This TCR beta chain was sequenced for a study of blood T cell repertoires in COVID-19. For the study at large: COVID-19 samples from acute and convalescent phases originated in the United States, Italy and Spain. Sources were T cells, B-cell-depleted T cells, or PBMCs; the material itself was cDNA or gDNA.

How the authors handled the data: Counts of nucleated cells, estimated from reference gene primer amplification, were obtained. Produced via immunoSEQ multiplex PCR; TCRdb's table is partial and in-frame only. The DNA was the basis for D and trimming; V, J and clone size are from that table. This sample carries about 250,000 clones, 80% to 90% of them seen once, and the ten largest clones take 2.5% to 3.5%. Germline V gene data show CDR1 as SGHRS and CDR2 as YFSETQ. Germline trimming cut 0 bases from V and 1 base from J; bases unmatched to any gene: 7. This CDR3 spans 17 amino acids. The material sequenced was peripheral blood. This chain links TRBV5-1 with TRBJ2-3, with 8 bases identical to TRBD1. This receptor was obtained from a woman in her 30s with active or convalescent COVID-19. CDR3 amino acids: CASSLARGPIRTDTQYF. The CDR3 DNA reads as TGCGCCAGCAGCTTGGCCAGGGGGCCGATACGCACAGATACGCAGTATTTT.